These 10 T cell receptor beta chains were all obtained from the same sample, sequenced in a study of blood T cell repertoires in COVID-19. Some clones are missing from TCRdb's copy, which holds only in-frame ones; the method was immunoSEQ multiplex PCR. In the table there are roughly 160,000 clones, roughly 70% of which are singletons. The material sequenced was peripheral blood. Receptors were obtained from a woman at least 80 years old with acute or convalescent COVID-19.

The genes are TRBV27 and TRBJ2-1, with D unresolved. CDR3 length: 13 residues. The V and J ends lost 4 bases and 9 bases respectively, with 13 bases between them. CDR1 is MNHEY, CDR2 SMNVEV, per germline (reference sequence). DNA of the CDR3: TGTGCCAGCAGTTCACCCGAATCACTTGAGCAGTTCTTC. Its protein is CASSSPESLEQFF.

The V and J genes are TRBV4-1 and TRBJ1-1, with 7 bases aligning to TRBD1. This CDR3 is 17 amino acids long. After removal of 1 base from V and 13 bases from J, the junction contained 21 bases not matched to a gene. CDR1 and CDR2 (germline): MGHRA, YSYEKL. Here the CDR3 reads CASSQAPPGIGGSSVFF. The CDR3 DNA follows: TGCGCCAGCAGCCAAGCTCCCCCGGGGATAGGGGGCTCCAGTGTTTTCTTT.

The count of this clone is one. The chain combines TRBV24-1 with TRBJ2-1; TRBD2 aligns across 7 bases. The CDR3 spans 16 residues. Germline V CDR1 and CDR2: KGHDR, SFDVKD. The junction had 10 bases not matched to a gene; V was cut back by 3 bases and J by 6 bases. CDR3 residues: CATSDTGEGPGNEQFF. The CDR3 nucleotides read TGTGCCACCAGTGATACGGGGGAGGGCCCGGGCAATGAGCAGTTCTTC.

The sample holds a few counts of this clone. J is TRBJ2-4 and V is TRBV9; 7 bases agree with TRBD2. Trimming took 4 bases from V and 8 from J; bases not matched to a gene: 9. The CDR3 loop spans 14 amino acids. Germline V gene data show CDR1 as SGDLS and CDR2 as YYNGEE. The CDR3 DNA sequence: TGTGCCAGCAGCCCCCTGGCGGGGAGGGACATTCAGTACTTC. As protein: CASSPLAGRDIQYF.

V gene TRBV6-2 or TRBV6-3 combines with J gene TRBJ1-5; no definite D call. V lost 4 bases to trimming and J lost 6 bases, with 16 bases between them. This CDR3 has 15 amino acids. Germline CDR1 reads MNHEY; CDR2 reads SVGEGT. CDR3 amino acids: CASSSEVISIQPQHF. CDR3 in DNA: TGTGCCAGCAGTTCAGAGGTCATCTCCATTCAGCCCCAGCATTTT.

The chain employs TRBV28 and TRBJ1-2, with a weak D call TRBD1 (5 bases). The CDR3 runs to 11 residues. The germline gives CDR1 MDHEN, CDR2 SYDVKM. Trimming took 7 bases from V and 11 from J, leaving 14 bases between them. The CDR3 region has the DNA TGTGCCAGCACCTCACGGGGGATTTACACCTTC. It yields the protein CASTSRGIYTF.

The chain carries TRBV5-8 and TRBJ2-1; perhaps TRBD1 as D (7 bases). Between the trimmed V and J ends, which lost 6 bases and 8 bases, there was a span of 18 bases. The CDR3 sequence is 14 residues long. Germline V gene sequence: CDR1 SGHTS, CDR2 YDEGEE. CDR3 protein: CASTRQGGSDEQFF. The DNA for the CDR3 is TGTGCCAGCACTCGACAGGGAGGAAGCGATGAGCAGTTCTTC.

This clone was counted ten times or more. The chain carries TRBV5-1 and TRBJ1-2, with D maybe TRBD1 (6 bases). Trimming left V 1 base short and J 10 bases short, with 17 bases between. The CDR3 length is 14 residues. CDR1 and CDR2 from the germline V gene are SGHRS and YFSETQ. The CDR3 DNA reads as TGCGCCAGCAGCTTGACCAGGGGAACACCTGACTACACCTTC. It translates to CASSLTRGTPDYTF.

This clone occurred a few times. CDR3 DNA sequence: TGTGCCTGCTCCCGCGGGACAGTCCAAGAGACCCAGTACTTC. It yields the protein CACSRGTVQETQYF. The genes are TRBV30 and TRBJ2-5, with D maybe TRBD1 (7 bases). The CDR3 has 14 residues. CDR1 is GTSNPN and CDR2 is SVGIG in the germline V gene (reference sequence). Trimming cost V 6 bases and J 1 base, with 15 bases left between them.

Comment on this clone: One junction end does not reproduce the germline sequence, and a read error may be involved. The chain links TRBV28 to TRBJ1-5, with D tentatively TRBD1 (5 bases). Germline CDR1 reads MDHEN; CDR2 reads SYDVKM. There are 14 residues in the CDR3. The CDR3 DNA follows: TGTGTCAGCAGCACTGGGAGGGGCAGGCAGCCCCAGCATTTT. The encoded protein is CVSSTGRGRQPQHF.